A single sample is the source of the 6 T cell receptor beta chains below, sequenced in a study of T cell repertoires in cytomegalovirus infection. MiXCR was run by TCRdb on the reads, yielding one entry per CDR3 protein. In the table there are tens of thousands of distinct CDR3 sequences, under 4.5% of which are singletons. Material: PBMCs. The source is a human donor in good health (CMV status not recorded). Some clones in this sample may be carry-over from other donors' samples.

This clonotype showed up many times. The chain couples TRBV5-4 to TRBJ2-3, with TRBD2 identical over 9 bases. Germline V gene lookup returns CDR1 SGHNT and CDR2 YYREEE (reference sequence). The CDR3 sequence is 15 residues long. Germline trimming cut 4 bases from V and 8 bases from J; bases unmatched to any gene: 11. The CDR3 DNA follows: TGTGCCAGCAGCCCGGGACTAGCAGCAGGAGTTACGCAGTATTTT. Its protein is CASSPGLAAGVTQYF.

This clonotype has a count of ten or more. This chain connects TRBV24-1 to TRBJ2-2; 8 bases match TRBD2. Trimming removed 4 bases from V and 1 base from J; junction bases left unmatched: 4. The CDR3 spans 16 residues. CDR1 is KGHDR and CDR2 is SFDVKD in the germline V gene. For the CDR3, the DNA is TGTGCCACCAGTGAAAGCAGCGGGGGGAACACCGGGGAGCTGTTTTTT. It yields the protein CATSESSGGNTGELFF.

This clonotype occurred many times. At one end the junction does not follow the germline gene, possibly because of a read error. The chain carries TRBV28 and TRBJ2-7, with no clear D. Germline CDR1 reads MDHEN; CDR2 reads SYDVKM. This CDR3 is 14 amino acids long. The CDR3 spells CASSLLSGSPPSIF. CDR3 bases: TGTGCCAGCAGTTTACTTTCGGGCAGTCCCCCTTCTATCTTC.

This clonotype has ten or more counts. The chain couples TRBV7-2 to TRBJ1-5; possible D gene TRBD1, 6 bases. Germline V gene lookup returns CDR1 SGHTA and CDR2 FQGNSA. This CDR3 has 13 residues. Trimming removed 5 bases at V and 3 bases at J, with 8 bases between. CDR3 residues: CASSMGHNQPQHF. For the CDR3, the DNA is TGTGCCAGCAGCATGGGACACAATCAGCCCCAGCATTTT.

This clonotype came up many times. The genes are TRBV7-2 and TRBJ2-1; TRBD1 agrees at 7 bases. V gave up 4 bases and J gave up 2 bases; unmatched junction bases: 5. There are 15 residues in the CDR3. In germline, CDR1 is SGHTA, CDR2 FQGNSA. The CDR3 DNA follows: TGTGCCAGCAGCTCAATGGGACAGCCCTACAATGAGCAGTTCTTC. The encoded protein is CASSSMGQPYNEQFF.

The sample holds a few counts of this clonotype. The chain carries TRBV19 and TRBJ2-7; TRBD2 matches at 8 bases. This CDR3 region has 14 residues. CDR1 is LNHDA and CDR2 is SQIVND in the germline V gene (reference sequence). The ends lost 3 bases at V and 5 bases at J; junction bases unmatched: 6. Here the CDR3 DNA reads TGTGCCAGTAGTATGACCGCGGGGGGTCACGAGCAGTACTTC. As protein: CASSMTAGGHEQYF.